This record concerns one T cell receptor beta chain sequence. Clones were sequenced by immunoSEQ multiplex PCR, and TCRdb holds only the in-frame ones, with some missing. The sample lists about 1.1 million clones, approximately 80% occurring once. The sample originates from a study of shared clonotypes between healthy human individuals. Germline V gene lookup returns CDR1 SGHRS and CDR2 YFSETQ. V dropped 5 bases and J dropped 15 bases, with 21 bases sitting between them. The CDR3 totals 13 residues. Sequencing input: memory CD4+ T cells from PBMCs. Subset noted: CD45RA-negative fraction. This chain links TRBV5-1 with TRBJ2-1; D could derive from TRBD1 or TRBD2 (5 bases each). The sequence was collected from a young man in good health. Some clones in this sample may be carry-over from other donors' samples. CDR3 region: CASSSMWDDYPFF. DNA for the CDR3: TGCGCCAGCAGTTCCATGTGGGACGATTATCCGTTCTTC.